The sequence of this T cell receptor beta chain was determined in a study of vaccination and CD4 T cells after COVID-19. Overall study context: Samples after vaccination came a median 72 days past dose two, ranging 14 to 241.

Study results and caveats: Spike mono-reactivity marked 304 of 307 vaccine-specific clones in convalescent patients. Recorded median SARS-CoV-2-reactive clonotype numbers increased from approximately 21 to 38 without reaching significance.

Note on this clonotype: What it recognizes is unknown.

A single record per CDR3 protein comes from TCRdb applying MiXCR to the PCR reads. Among about 21,000 distinct CDR3 sequences listed, about 50% were seen once. CDR1 is SGHTA and CDR2 is FQGTGA in the germline V gene. The CDR3 contains 17 residues. The trim removed 1 base at V and 2 bases at J, leaving 10 bases unmatched. The receptor comes from a human donor who had recovered from COVID-19. The chain is built from TRBV7-3 and TRBJ2-5; 7 bases agree with TRBD2. Source: CD4+ T cells from blood, taken before SARS-CoV-2 vaccination. The CDR3 nucleotides are TGTGCCAGCAGCTTAAGGGGGGGAGGTGGCGCACAAGAGACCCAGTACTTC. This sequence encodes CASSLRGGGGAQETQYF.